These T cell receptor beta chains were read from a single sample in a study of cytomegalovirus exposure and HLA in healthy donors. Measured with immunoSEQ multiplex PCR; TCRdb has only the in-frame clones, and not every one. Of 170,000 or so clones listed, 75% to 85% were seen once; the top ten hold under 15%. The sequencing input was PBMCs. These receptors were taken from a woman between 45 and 60 years old in good health and CMV-seropositive. CDR3s include the opening cysteine and the closing phenylalanine or tryptophan. The order of the fields is clone size, V gene, J gene, D gene, CDR3 DNA, CDR3 protein. The D gene is left open where the match is weak. A row's size may be missing; if present it is once, few, many or a size class.

NA,TRBV2,TRBJ2-7,TRBD2,TGTGCCAGCTGGGGGGGAACGGGGTTTAGCTCCTACGAGCAGTACTTC,CASWGGTGFSSYEQYF
NA,TRBV5-1,TRBJ1-1,NA,TGCGCCAGCAGCTTGGAGCGGTCGAACACTGAAACTTTCTTT,CASSLERSNTETFF
once,TRBV6-5,TRBJ1-5,TRBD1,TGTGCCAGCAGTAACACAGGGGCGAATCAGCCCCAGCATTTT,CASSNTGANQPQHF
NA,TRBV6-5,TRBJ2-1,TRBD1,TGTGCCAGCAGTTACGAAGGGGGCCCTTACAATGAGCAGTTCTTC,CASSYEGGPYNEQFF
few,TRBV5-6,TRBJ2-7,NA,TGTGCCAGCAGCACTCGGGACTCCACATATCCCAGCTCCTACGAGCAGTACTTC,CASSTRDSTYPSSYEQYF
NA,TRBV25-1,TRBJ1-6,NA,TGTGCCAGCAGTGGGAGGAGCTCCTATAATTCACCCCTCCACTTT,CASSGRSSYNSPLHF
NA,TRBV5-1,TRBJ1-6,NA,TGCGCCAGCAGCTTGAAGGACCGTGTTCGGGGTTCACCCCTCCACTTT,CASSLKDRVRGSPLHF
NA,TRBV5-6,TRBJ1-2,NA,TGTGCCAGCAGCTTGGCCACTAACTATGGCTACACCTTC,CASSLATNYGYTF
NA,TRBV30,TRBJ2-1,NA,TGTGCCTGGAGCCCCTCCCCGGACAATGAGCAGTTCTTC,CAWSPSPDNEQFF
NA,TRBV6-1,TRBJ1-1,NA,TGTGCCAGCACTCTCGAGGTTCGTGGGAACACTGAAGCTTTCTTT,CASTLEVRGNTEAFF
NA,TRBV6-6,TRBJ1-2,TRBD1,TGTGCCAGCAGCTCGGACAGGCTCGGTGGCTACACCTTC,CASSSDRLGGYTF
NA,TRBV27,TRBJ1-6,TRBD1,TGTGCCAGCAGGACCCGACAGGGGTATAATTCACCCCTCCACTTT,CASRTRQGYNSPLHF
NA,TRBV9,TRBJ1-6,NA,TGTGCCAGCAGCGTAGCTGACAATGGCGTACAATCACCCCTCCACTTT,CASSVADNGVQSPLHF
few,TRBV2,TRBJ2-2,NA,TGTGCCAGCAGTGAGCAGGGGCGGAGCGGGGAGCTGTTTTTT,CASSEQGRSGELFF
once,TRBV7-7,TRBJ2-5,NA,TGTGCTAGCAGCTCCCTCCGGGACAACGTGGAGACCCAGTACTTC,CASSSLRDNVETQYF
NA,TRBV6-1,TRBJ1-2,NA,TGTGCCAGCATCCCGAGCGGCGCCCTCTATGGCTACACCTTC,CASIPSGALYGYTF